This TCR beta chain appears in the sequencing data of a study of blood T cell repertoires in COVID-19. Across the study: The analysed material was cDNA or gDNA that came from T cells, B-cell-depleted T cells, or PBMCs.

V lost 3 bases and J lost 6, with 9 bases in between. There are 12 residues in the CDR3. In the source study's methods: Cell counts per sample came from amplifying reference gene primers. Profiled with immunoSEQ multiplex PCR; TCRdb holds only in-frame clones, not every one. The DNA gave D and trimming, while V, J and clone size come from that table. Of under 200,000 clones in the sample, more than 85% are singletons; the top ten hold 0.99%. Sequences were obtained from peripheral blood. This clonotype was obtained from a man younger than 35 with acute or convalescent COVID-19. The chain is built from TRBV12-3 or TRBV12-4 and TRBJ2-7; D ambiguous. The CDR3 DNA reads as TGTGCCAGCAGTTTTGACTGGCTCGAGCAGTACTTC. This translates into CASSFDWLEQYF.